This record concerns one TCR beta chain sequence. The target antigen is unknown. Germline-derived CDR1 and CDR2 are SGHNT and YYREEE (reference sequence). The V segment lost 5 bases and the J segment 5 bases; nucleotides outside the gene matches: 6. This CDR3 spans 14 amino acids. Reverse transcription of 500 ng total RNA with a constant-region primer produced TCR beta cDNA. Slightly modified ARM-PCR with three nested multiplex PCR rounds yielded TCR beta libraries. For 10 cycles apiece, the opening two PCR rounds ran with TRBV1-TRBV30 forward primers and a C-beta reverse primer. TCRdb re-called the multiplex PCR reads through MiXCR, storing one row per CDR3 protein. The sample has about 180,000 distinct CDR3 sequences, about 55% seen once. This record belongs to a study of tumor-infiltrating lymphocytes in primary liver carcinoma. Background on the study: Recorded tumor stage was T1-T3 N0M0, with diameters of roughly 4.2 to 10 cm.

Regarding the study as a whole: Tumor-adjacent and tumor-blood pairs overlapped less than tumor region pairs did.

They got blood RNA out of unsorted whole blood and also pulled out germline DNA. V and J are TRBV5-4 and TRBJ2-3, with 9 positions matching TRBD2. The specimen sequenced was peripheral blood. The clonotype was recovered from a man aged 40-49 years with primary liver carcinoma and hepatitis B virus infection. CDR3: CASSYSGGGDTQYF. CDR3 coding DNA: TGTGCCAGCAGTTATAGCGGGGGAGGAGATACGCAGTATTTT.